Listed below are T cell receptor beta chains from one sample, sequenced in a study of Ad26.COV2.S vaccination and SARS-CoV-2 variants. Libraries were prepared by immunoSEQ multiplex PCR; TCRdb keeps only in-frame clonotypes and omits some of them. The sample lists 350,000 to 550,000 clones, approximately 92% occurring once. The sequencing used peripheral blood, collected in a trial of Ad26.COV2.S vaccine versus placebo. Every receptor here comes from a person aged 18-65 years who received the Ad26.COV2.S COVID-19 vaccine or a placebo. CDR3s include the opening cysteine and the closing phenylalanine or tryptophan.

v_call	j_call	cdr3_aa
TRBV6-5	TRBJ2-5	CASSRHLTGQETQYF
TRBV5-1	TRBJ2-1	CASSLGAFGGNEQFF
TRBV5-4	TRBJ2-1	CASRAGTGGLNEQFF
TRBV28	TRBJ1-5	CASSRSGSGDQPQHF
TRBV6-5	TRBJ2-2	CASSTFATVTGELFF
TRBV9	TRBJ1-3	CASSLSGQISGNTIYF
TRBV2	TRBJ1-3	CASSSPLRSSGNTIYF
TRBV6-2/TRBV6-3	TRBJ2-7	CASSPKEAGPYEQYF
TRBV10-3	TRBJ2-2	CAISESARIRTAGELFF
TRBV3-1/TRBV3-2	TRBJ1-2	CASSQNAMRYYGYTF
TRBV9	TRBJ2-7	CASSAGPWGAYEQYF
TRBV19	TRBJ2-2	CASHPSEGHLNTGELFF
TRBV9	TRBJ2-1	CASSFQGSGRPYNEQFF
TRBV24-1	TRBJ2-3	CATSDLSGQGFGDTQYF
TRBV15	TRBJ1-5	CATNFDSSNQPQHF
TRBV2	TRBJ1-5	CASSDLSGVFQPQHF
TRBV19	TRBJ2-5	CASSRLGPQTRETQYF
TRBV9	TRBJ1-2	CASSGSGDSGYTF
TRBV5-4	TRBJ1-1	CASRRQGADTEAFF
TRBV21-1	TRBJ2-7	CASSARGEGYEQYF